The entry that follows covers one TCR beta chain sequence. The germline V gene encodes CDR1 SQVTM and CDR2 ANQGSEA. The CDR3 is 14 residues long. The trim removed 6 bases at V and 2 bases at J, leaving 7 bases unmatched. In the original processing: Cell counts per sample came from amplifying reference gene primers. The repertoire was sequenced with immunoSEQ multiplex PCR; TCRdb's copy has only in-frame clones and lacks some. V, J and clone size are taken as reported in that table, and D and trimming were inferred from the DNA itself. Of around 30,000 clones listed, about 74% are singletons. The record originates from a study of blood T cell repertoires in COVID-19.

This receptor was taken from a human donor in a cohort sampled during active COVID-19. The sample consisted of peripheral blood. This chain links TRBV29-1 with TRBJ1-5; the match to TRBD1 covers 7 bases. The CDR3 here is CSVKQGTGNQPQHF. The CDR3 nucleotides read TGCAGCGTGAAACAGGGGACTGGCAATCAGCCCCAGCATTTT.